One sample yielded the 7 T cell receptor beta chains listed below, sequenced in a study of T cell responses to AZD1222 COVID-19 vaccine. Sequencing used immunoSEQ multiplex PCR; TCRdb keeps in-frame clones, though not all of them. This sample has roughly 100,000 clones; around 89% occur once, and the top ten carry roughly 9.2%. Material: peripheral blood, obtained on day 0 of AZD1222 vaccination. The receptor set was obtained from an adult in good health.

The chain recombines TRBV27 with TRBJ2-7; 10 bases are a match to TRBD2. CDR1 is MNHEY, CDR2 SMNVEV, per germline (reference sequence). CDR3 length: 19 residues. J was trimmed by 1 base and V by 3 bases; bases with no gene match: 15. The DNA of the CDR3 is TGTGCCAGCAGTTTTAGGCCGAAGCGGGAGGGCCAAAGGTCCTACGAGCAGTACTTC. This translates into CASSFRPKREGQRSYEQYF.

CDR3 coding DNA: TGTGCCAGCAGCCCAGGACAGGGGCTGTATAATTCACCCCTCCACTTT. This codes for CASSPGQGLYNSPLHF. The V and J genes are TRBV7-8 and TRBJ1-6, with 9 bases aligning to TRBD1. From germline, CDR1 is SGHVS and CDR2 FQNEAQ. The CDR3 runs to 16 residues. With 5 bases clipped from V and 4 bases from J, the junction kept 6 bases outside the gene matches.

The chain has TRBV21-1 and TRBJ1-2. TRBV21-1 is an annotated pseudogene. The length of the CDR3 is 15 residues. CDR3 region: CASSNSVGSNYGYTF. The CDR3 DNA reads as TGTGCCAGCAGCAACTCCGTCGGTTCTAACTATGGCTACACCTTC.

The chain recombines TRBV19 with TRBJ1-2, with 7 bases that match TRBD1. There are 15 residues in the CDR3. Germline loops: CDR1 LNHDA, CDR2 SQIVND (reference sequence). Losses at the gene ends were 7 bases for V and 6 bases for J; bases not matched to a gene: 14. As DNA, the CDR3 is TGTGCCAGTAAATCCGGGACAGCGATGATACATGGCTACACCTTC. Its translation: CASKSGTAMIHGYTF.

The chain is built from TRBV5-1 and TRBJ2-1; D gene uncertain. Germline-derived CDR1 and CDR2 are SGHRS and YFSETQ. Trimming shortened V by 0 bases and J by 2 bases, and 6 bases separated the two germline ends. This CDR3 is 14 amino acids long. Here the CDR3 reads CASSLEAPYNEQFF. The CDR3 DNA reads TGCGCCAGCAGCTTGGAAGCCCCCTACAATGAGCAGTTCTTC.

V is TRBV18 and J is TRBJ2-5; 8 positions match TRBD2. The CDR3 runs to 14 residues. The ends lost 0 bases at V and 5 bases at J; junction bases unmatched: 2. Germline CDR1 and CDR2: KGHSH and LQKENI. The CDR3 bases are TGTGCCAGCTCACCACCGGGACTAGGGGAGACCCAGTACTTC. Translated, it gives CASSPPGLGETQYF.

The rearrangement uses TRBV4-2 and TRBJ2-1, with TRBD2 identical over 12 bases. Germline-derived CDR1 and CDR2 are LGHNA and YNFKEQ. CDR3 length equals 18 residues. Trimming removed 2 bases from V and 0 bases from J; junction bases left unmatched: 5. CDR3 sequence: CASSQQLAGGLSYNEQFF. The CDR3 bases are TGTGCCAGCAGCCAACAACTAGCGGGAGGACTCTCCTACAATGAGCAGTTCTTC.